The T cell receptor beta chain under discussion was sequenced for a study of TIL therapy for anti-PD-1-resistant metastatic lung cancer. Overall study: Median tumor PD-L1 proportion score was under 6.5%. The study, taken as a whole, reports: Many TIL product clones were absent from baseline tumor, suggesting clonal contraction.

Germline V gives CDR1 SGHTA, CDR2 FQGNSA. J lost 10 bases, V lost 5 bases, and 14 bases had no gene match. This CDR3 region has 15 residues. A note on this clone: The antigen is undetermined.

Time point noted: pre-treatment sample, taken before nivolumab and TIL therapy. The tumor samples were excised metastases, mostly pleural nodules or supraclavicular lymph nodes. Sequencing used immunoSEQ v3. Libraries were sequenced to 2 million to 2.5 million read pairs (survey) or roughly 4.5-6 million (deep). The table came from immunoSEQ multiplex PCR; TCRdb's copy has only in-frame clones and leaves some out. This sample carries about 100,000 clones, 55% to 75% of them seen once, and the ten largest clones take approximately 11%. The chain has TRBV7-2 and TRBJ2-3; 8 bases map to TRBD2. The clonotype comes from a person between 25 and 80 years old with non-small cell lung cancer. Sequences were derived from tumor tissue, sampled at baseline. The CDR3 coding sequence is TGTGCCAGCAGCCCCTGGGGAAGCGGGAGAGGGGCGCAGTATTTT. Protein sequence: CASSPWGSGRGAQYF.